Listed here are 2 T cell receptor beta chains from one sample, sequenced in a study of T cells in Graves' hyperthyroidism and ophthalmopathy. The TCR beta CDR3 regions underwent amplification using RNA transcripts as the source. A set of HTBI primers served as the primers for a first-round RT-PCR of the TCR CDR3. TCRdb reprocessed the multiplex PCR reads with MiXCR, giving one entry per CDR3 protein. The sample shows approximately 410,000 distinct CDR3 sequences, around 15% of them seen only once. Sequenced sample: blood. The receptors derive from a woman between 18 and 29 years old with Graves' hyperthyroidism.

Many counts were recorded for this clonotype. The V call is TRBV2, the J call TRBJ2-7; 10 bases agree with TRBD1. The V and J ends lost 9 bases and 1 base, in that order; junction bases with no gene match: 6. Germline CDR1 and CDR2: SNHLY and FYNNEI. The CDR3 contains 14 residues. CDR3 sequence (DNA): TGTGCCAGTGGCCGGGACAGGGGTTCCTACGAGCAGTACTTC. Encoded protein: CASGRDRGSYEQYF.

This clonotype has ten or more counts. The CDR3 sequence is CSVEDVGGGPEAFF. In DNA, the CDR3 is TGCAGCGTTGAAGATGTAGGGGGCGGCCCTGAAGCTTTCTTT. This chain uses TRBV29-1 with TRBJ1-1; 7 bases agree with TRBD1. The junction had 7 bases not matched to a gene; V was cut back by 0 bases and J by 6 bases. Germline CDR1 is SQVTM and CDR2 is ANQGSEA. The CDR3 consists of 14 residues.